The sequence of this TCR beta chain was determined in a study of cytomegalovirus exposure and HLA in healthy donors. In germline, CDR1 is SEHNR, CDR2 FQNEAQ (reference sequence). The CDR3 loop spans 15 amino acids. V was cut by 4 bases and J by 1 base, with 11 bases left in between. In regard to this clone: Its antigen is still unknown.

The study, taken as a whole, reports: Roughly uniform sequencing depth across donors was assumed, possibly incorrectly. Researchers left out some V segments, among them TRBV6-2 and TRBV6-3, as indistinguishable.

With 60 Vbeta and 13 Jbeta primers, the PCR was carried out. Method: immunoSEQ multiplex PCR; TCRdb's copy keeps in-frame clones and lacks some. Here the sample spans 150,000 to 200,000 clones, around 81% being singletons. The sequence was collected from a woman between 18 and 29 years old in good health and CMV-seropositive. The chain joins TRBV7-9 to TRBJ2-1, with D possibly being TRBD1 (5 bases). Sequences were obtained from PBMCs. The CDR3 loop is CASSYDSTSYNEQFF. As DNA, the CDR3 is TGTGCCAGCAGCTACGACAGTACTTCCTACAATGAGCAGTTCTTC.